This paragraph reports one T cell receptor (beta chain). Its antigen is unknown. No much larger clone exists at a distance of one base, and base qualities are not known. Whole blood was collected in K2EDTA tubes by collaborating institutions according to the institutions' own protocols. For TCRbeta analysis, collaborator samples were shipped as frozen whole blood, as isolated PBMCs, or as DNA extracted from either sample type. This sample stems from a study of blood T cell repertoires in COVID-19 (dated by TCRdb to about 2020). About the study as a whole: The collaborator samples originated in the United States, Italy and Spain and spanned the acute and convalescent phases of COVID-19. The material from the prospective study consisted of cDNA or gDNA derived from T cells, B-cell-depleted T cells, or PBMCs. The dataset comprised deeply sampled blood TCRbeta repertoires from subjects exposed to, actively infected with, or recovered from COVID-19. The repertoires were made available in a free public database intended to serve as a resource for research on the immune response to SARS-CoV-2. The samples were drawn from the first 160 participants of the ongoing ImmuneRACE study and from under 1,500 subjects provided by 6 global collaborators. The sample metadata nearly always contained a de-identified subject ID, COVID-19 status, age in years and sex. Where available, HLA class I and class II types were taken from metadata supplied by the sample provider and were not determined by assay-based typing.

TCRbeta CDR3 regions were amplified from genomic DNA by means of the immunoSEQ Assay, a bias-controlled multiplex PCR. Under the source paper's analysis protocol: The number of nucleated cells in each sample was estimated from the amplification of reference gene primers within the assay. To quantify the absolute abundance of each unique TCRbeta CDR3 rearrangement, sequence reads were collapsed and filtered. For each sample, productive Simpson clonality was calculated by taking the square root of Simpson's diversity index across productive rearrangements. TCRdb stores this immuneACCESS table with in-frame sequences only. Part of the clones is absent; in the studies checked, under half of the shortfall reflects unresolved V genes, and no reason is known for the rest. Clonal size and the V and J genes are those of that table, whereas D and trimming came from the DNA. This sample has roughly 110,000 clones in its table, and approximately 88% of those were observed once. About 4% of the sample rests with the top ten.

Including cysteine and phenylalanine, the CDR3 has 13 amino acids. The kept DNA is CDR3 alone, 39 bases in frame from the first base. The germline V gene sets CDR1 to MNHEY and CDR2 to SVGEGT. At the junction V is shortened by 6 bases and J by 10 bases; bases outside the gene matches: 9. Results and caveats for the whole study, not just this receptor: The quantity of clinical and demographic metadata differed by source and by participant and was supplied without curation.

This sequence was found in a human donor in a cohort sampled during active COVID-19. Source material: peripheral blood. The chain links TRBV6-2 or TRBV6-3 with TRBJ2-3; TRBD2 aligns with 8 central bases. The CDR3 protein: CASSPLSGSSQYF. In nucleotide form, the sequence is TGTGCCAGCAGCCCCCTCAGCGGGAGTTCGCAGTATTTT.